The entry that follows covers one TCR beta chain sequence. Antigen: not known. The data were obtained in a study of T cells in localized non-small cell lung cancer. Findings and limits, study-wide: Tumor samples were not multi-region, leaving intratumor heterogeneity unexcluded. Adjacent lung was found to contain a median approximately 60 of the top 100 tumor clones. Exceeding tumor, uninvolved adjacent lung had the highest T cell clonality.

Method: immunoSEQ multiplex PCR; TCRdb's copy keeps in-frame clones and lacks some. In the table there are roughly 15,000 clones, around 85% of which are singletons. This CDR3 is 16 amino acids long. Germline lookup yields CDR1 MNHNY and CDR2 SVGAGI (reference sequence). The V end lost 4 bases, the J end lost 5 bases, and 20 bases lay between the germline ends. The sequence came from a female donor at least 60 years old with stage I squamous cell lung carcinoma. The specimen comprised peripheral blood, sampled before any cancer treatment. V and J are TRBV6-6 and TRBJ2-5; TRBD2 is a possible D gene (6 bases). Here the CDR3 DNA reads TGTGCCAGCAGTTCTACATCCGGGACTGGGCGGGAGACCCAGTACTTC. This codes for CASSSTSGTGRETQYF.